These 32 T cell receptor beta chains came from one sample sequenced in a study of shared clonotypes between healthy human individuals. Libraries were prepared by immunoSEQ multiplex PCR; TCRdb keeps only in-frame clonotypes and omits some of them. The sample lists about 1 million clones; about 84% were seen once. The sequencing sample was made of memory CD4+ T cells from PBMCs. Subset defined: CD45RA-negative fraction. These receptors originate from a young man in good health. Some clones in this sample may be carry-over from other donors' samples.

This clone turned up a few times. The sample contains more than one DNA sequence encoding this CDR3. The genes are TRBV5-4 and TRBJ2-2; D gene uncertain. Trimming took off 0 bases at V and 0 bases at J, with 6 bases between the two ends. Germline assignment: CDR1 SGHNT and CDR2 YYREEE (reference sequence). The CDR3 length is 15 residues. The CDR3 sequence is CASSLDTANTGELFF. DNA for the CDR3: TGTGCCAGCAGCTTGGATACAGCGAACACCGGGGAGCTGTTTTTT.

The chain employs TRBV9 and TRBJ2-1, with 9 bases aligning to TRBD2. Germline V gene sequence: CDR1 SGDLS, CDR2 YYNGEE. V gave up 0 bases and J gave up 2 bases; unmatched junction bases: 12. CDR3 length equals 19 residues. CDR3 in amino acids: CASSVGGGLAGATYNEQFF. CDR3 coding DNA: TGTGCCAGCAGCGTAGGAGGAGGGTTAGCGGGAGCGACCTACAATGAGCAGTTCTTC.

The rearrangement links TRBV5-1 to TRBJ1-2; D is possibly TRBD1 (5 bases). V was trimmed by 1 base and J by 4 bases, leaving 8 bases between them. The CDR3 is 13 residues long. Germline CDR1 SGHRS, CDR2 YFSETQ. In DNA, the CDR3 is TGCGCCAGCAGCTTGCCAGGGAGCTATGGCTACACCTTC. Translation: CASSLPGSYGYTF.

The chain couples TRBV14 to TRBJ2-5; D unclear. The V end was cut by 2 bases, the J end by 1 base, with 5 bases between. This CDR3 is built from 13 residues. Germline-derived CDR1 and CDR2 are SGHDN and FVKESK. The CDR3: CASSQNFQETQYF. CDR3 in DNA: TGTGCCAGCAGCCAAAATTTCCAAGAGACCCAGTACTTC.

This chain connects TRBV4-1 to TRBJ1-5; TRBD1 matches 9 bases. CDR3 length: 15 residues. V lost 1 base to trimming and J lost 5 bases; unmatched junction nucleotides: 3. The V gene's germline CDR1 is MGHRA and CDR2 YSYEKL. The CDR3 loop is CASSQAQGAHQPQHF. For the CDR3, the DNA is TGCGCCAGCAGCCAAGCACAGGGGGCGCATCAGCCCCAGCATTTT.

The chain recombines TRBV5-1 with TRBJ2-3, with 10 bases matching TRBD2. CDR1 is SGHRS and CDR2 is YFSETQ in the germline V gene. The CDR3 sequence is 16 residues long. The J segment lost 3 bases and the V segment lost 2 bases, leaving 6 bases of the junction unmatched. The CDR3: CASSFFSGRSTDTQYF. CDR3 bases: TGCGCCAGCAGCTTTTTTAGCGGGAGGTCGACAGATACGCAGTATTTT. The whole variable domain, filled in from reference TRBV5-1 and TRBJ2-3, reads KAGVTQTPRYLIKTRGQQVTLSCSPISGHRSVSWYQQTPGQGLQFLFEYFSETQRNKGNFPGRFSGRQFSNSRSEMNVSTLELGDSALYLCASSFFSGRSTDTQYFGPGTRLTVL.

This clone was seen once. The rearrangement joins TRBV29-1 to TRBJ2-3; a possible D gene is TRBD2 (5 bases). The CDR3 sequence is 12 residues long. CDR1 is SQVTM, CDR2 ANQGSEA, per germline. V was shortened by 5 bases and J by 4 bases, with 10 bases between the two germline ends. DNA for the CDR3: TGCAGCGTTTGTACTAGAGCAGATACGCAGTATTTT. Encoded protein: CSVCTRADTQYF.

Remarks on this clone: Different DNA sequences within this sample yield the same CDR3. V usage is TRBV19 and J usage is TRBJ2-2; 10 bases are shared with TRBD1. The CDR3 is made up of 18 amino acids. The germline V gene has CDR1 LNHDA and CDR2 SQIVND (reference sequence). Trimming at V came to 8 bases and at J to 2 bases, leaving 14 bases not matched to a gene. The CDR3 DNA is TGTGCCAGTCGGGTGGGAGGGACAGGGGCGGCAAACACCGGGGAGCTGTTTTTT. Its translation is CASRVGGTGAANTGELFF.

This clone was seen once. Other DNA sequences in this specimen translate into the identical CDR3. This chain connects TRBV18 to TRBJ1-2; 9 bases match TRBD1. CDR1 is KGHSH and CDR2 is LQKENI in the germline V gene. The CDR3 spans 15 residues. V gave up 3 bases and J gave up 5 bases; unmatched junction bases: 7. The CDR3 DNA is TGTGCCAGCTCACCCCGAACAGGGGGCGGTTATGGCTACACCTTC. Amino acids: CASSPRTGGGYGYTF.

The chain combines TRBV30 with TRBJ2-3; D is uncertain. CDR1 and CDR2 (germline): GTSNPN, SVGIG (reference sequence). The V end was cut by 2 bases, the J end by 0 bases, with 9 bases between. The CDR3 has 14 amino acids. The CDR3 is CAWSSLTSTDTQYF. The CDR3 nucleotides read TGTGCCTGGAGTTCACTAACTAGCACAGATACGCAGTATTTT.

The V call is TRBV5-6, the J call TRBJ2-7; a weak D match, TRBD2 (6 bases). Germline CDR1 is SGHDT and CDR2 is YYEEEE. Between the trimmed V and J ends, which lost 2 bases and 0 bases, there was a span of 12 bases. This CDR3 has 15 amino acids. CDR3 residues: CASSFAGTYSYEQYF. The CDR3 DNA is TGTGCCAGCAGCTTTGCTGGGACTTACTCCTACGAGCAGTACTTC. The full variable domain, its missing parts supplied by reference TRBV5-6 and TRBJ2-7, is DAGVTQSPTHLIKTRGQQVTLRCSPKSGHDTVSWYQQALGQGPQFIFQYYEEEERQRGNFPDRFSGHQFPNYSSELNVNALLLGDSALYLCASSFAGTYSYEQYFGPGTRLTVT.

The rearrangement uses TRBV5-1 and TRBJ2-3, with 7 bases fitting TRBD1. Trimming at V came to 7 bases and at J to 1 base, leaving 6 bases not matched to a gene. CDR1 SGHRS and CDR2 YFSETQ come from the germline V gene. The CDR3 totals 14 residues. CDR3 nucleotide sequence: TGCGCCAGCCGCGACAGGGCGGGCACAGATACGCAGTATTTT. This translates into CASRDRAGTDTQYF.

The chain has TRBV18 and TRBJ2-1; 12 positions match TRBD2. The V segment lost 1 base and the J segment 7 bases; nucleotides outside the gene matches: 8. The CDR3 has 17 residues. Germline CDR1 KGHSH, CDR2 LQKENI. CDR3 DNA sequence: TGTGCCAGCTCACCACGTATAGGACTAGCGGGAATAAATGAGCAGTTCTTC. As protein: CASSPRIGLAGINEQFF.

CDR3 coding DNA: TGTGCCAGCAGCCTAGCGGTTTACAATGAGCAGTTCTTC. This encodes CASSLAVYNEQFF. This chain joins TRBV9 and TRBJ2-1; TRBD2 aligns across 7 bases. With V trimmed by 4 bases and J by 4 bases, 2 bases remained unmatched. CDR1 SGDLS and CDR2 YYNGEE come from the germline V gene. The CDR3 runs to 13 residues.

This chain links TRBV4-1 with TRBJ2-3; D may be TRBD2 (7 bases). This CDR3 contains 15 residues. Germline assignment: CDR1 MGHRA and CDR2 YSYEKL. V lost 4 bases and J 4 bases, leaving 15 bases between the germline ends. CDR3 in DNA: TGCGCCAGCAGCCTAGGGGGGGCTTCGGCAGATACGCAGTATTTT. It translates to CASSLGGASADTQYF.

The chain carries TRBV5-4 and TRBJ2-7; 7 bases agree with TRBD1. With 4 bases clipped from V and 2 bases from J, the junction kept 9 bases outside the gene matches. This CDR3 contains 15 residues. Germline assignment: CDR1 SGHNT and CDR2 YYREEE (reference sequence). CDR3: CASSKGATATYEQYF. In nucleotides, the CDR3 is TGTGCCAGCAGCAAGGGGGCGACAGCCACCTACGAGCAGTACTTC.

The chain employs TRBV7-9 and TRBJ1-2, with a weak D call TRBD1 (6 bases). V was pared by 3 bases and J by 5 bases, with 16 bases between. Germline CDR1 reads SEHNR; CDR2 reads FQNEAQ (reference sequence). The CDR3 runs 15 residues. The CDR3 is CASSFSERGAYGYTF. Here the CDR3 DNA reads TGTGCCAGCAGCTTTTCCGAAAGGGGGGCTTATGGCTACACCTTC.

In DNA form, the CDR3 reads TGTGCCAGCAGCTTAGCGGCCGGGACTGGGTCCTACGAGCAGTACTTC. Its protein product is CASSLAAGTGSYEQYF. The J gene is TRBJ2-7, the V gene TRBV11-2, with a possible D match to TRBD2 (6 bases). This CDR3 is built from 16 residues. Trimming pared 1 base from V and 1 base from J, leaving 14 bases between. Germline V gene sequence: CDR1 SGHAT, CDR2 FQNNGV.

The chain uses TRBV30 and TRBJ1-1; D ambiguous. Germline V gene data show CDR1 as GTSNPN and CDR2 as SVGIG (reference sequence). Between the trimmed V and J ends, which lost 1 base and 11 bases, there was a span of 17 bases. The CDR3 is made up of 13 amino acids. The CDR3 is CAWSEELGQGAFF. The CDR3 nucleotides are TGTGCCTGGAGTGAGGAATTAGGCCAAGGGGCTTTCTTT.

This chain connects TRBV7-3 to TRBJ2-2, with no clear D. Trimming stripped 4 bases from V and 7 bases from J, with 7 bases between. The CDR3 totals 12 residues. Germline values: CDR1 SGHTA, CDR2 FQGTGA. This CDR3 reads CASSSFHGELFF. CDR3 sequence (DNA): TGTGCCAGCAGCTCCTTTCACGGGGAGCTGTTTTTT.

This chain connects TRBV7-2 to TRBJ2-7, with 14 bases fitting TRBD2. This CDR3 has 17 amino acids. The germline gives CDR1 SGHTA, CDR2 FQGNSA. J gave up 0 bases and V 2 bases, and 3 bases lay outside the gene matches. CDR3 coding DNA: TGTGCCAGCAGCTTACAGGGACTAGCGGGAGACTCCTACGAGCAGTACTTC. This sequence encodes CASSLQGLAGDSYEQYF.

The table lists this clone with a few counts. One base away lies a much larger clone, so this may be a sequencing read error. Distinct nucleotide sequences in the sample also encode this CDR3. The chain has TRBV18 and TRBJ2-5; no clear D. The germline V and J ends were trimmed by 2 bases and 2 bases, with 6 bases remaining between them. Germline CDR1 and CDR2: KGHSH and LQKENI. The CDR3 extends over 13 amino acids. The CDR3 spells CASSPGQQETQYF. CDR3 nucleotide sequence: TGTGCCAGCTCACCAGGCCAGCAAGAGACCCAGTACTTC.

V and J are TRBV23-1 and TRBJ2-4; tentatively, D is TRBD1 (6 bases). TRBV23-1 has ORF status, its function being uncertain. This CDR3 has 12 amino acids. V was shortened by 11 bases and J by 1 base, with 9 bases between the two germline ends. As DNA, the CDR3 is TGCGCCGCAGGGGAGGCCAAAAACATTCAGTACTTC. Translation gives CAAGEAKNIQYF.

DNA of the CDR3: TGCGCCAGCAATACATCGGGATATAGCAATCAGCCCCAGCATTTT. Amino acids: CASNTSGYSNQPQHF. The chain joins TRBV5-1 to TRBJ1-5, with D uncertain. The CDR3 is 15 residues long. V was pared by 6 bases and J by 0 bases, with 13 bases between. CDR1 SGHRS and CDR2 YFSETQ come from the germline V gene.

This chain connects TRBV10-3 to TRBJ1-2; D remains ambiguous. CDR3 size: 12 residues. Trimming cost V 6 bases and J 4 bases, with 9 bases left between them. Looked up from germline, CDR1 is ENHRY and CDR2 is SYGVKD. CDR3 bases: TGTGCCATCAGCGAGGGTACCTATGGCTACACCTTC. The encoded protein is CAISEGTYGYTF.

The chain has TRBV2 and TRBJ1-5; 8 bases line up with TRBD1. Unmatched junction bases numbered 8, after V lost 9 bases and J lost 4 bases. The CDR3 runs to 14 residues. Germline CDR1 SNHLY, CDR2 FYNNEI. Here the CDR3 reads CASLGTGLNQPQHF. CDR3 sequence (DNA): TGTGCCAGTTTGGGGACAGGACTTAATCAGCCCCAGCATTTT.

The chain uses TRBV11-2 and TRBJ2-5; TRBD1 matches 7 bases. Germline trimming cut 2 bases from V and 4 bases from J; bases unmatched to any gene: 4. CDR1 is SGHAT and CDR2 is FQNNGV in the germline V gene. This CDR3 is built from 14 residues. This chain's CDR3 is CASSLMDRRETQYF. The CDR3 DNA reads as TGTGCCAGCAGCTTAATGGACAGGCGAGAGACCCAGTACTTC.

Points on this clone: A much larger clone is a single base away; this may be a read error. Other DNA sequences from this sample encode an identical CDR3 as well. The chain joins TRBV7-3 to TRBJ2-2, with D uncertain. Trimming left V 1 base short and J 2 bases short, with 2 bases between. Per germline, CDR1 SGHTA and CDR2 FQGTGA. This CDR3 has 13 residues. The CDR3 DNA follows: TGTGCCAGCAGCTTAATAAACACCGGGGAGCTGTTTTTT. The encoded protein is CASSLINTGELFF.

This clone was seen once. The chain combines TRBV25-1 with TRBJ2-7; possibly TRBD1 for D (5 bases). V dropped 5 bases and J dropped 2 bases, with 13 bases sitting between them. The CDR3 has 14 amino acids. Looked up from germline, CDR1 is MGHDK and CDR2 is SYGVNS. DNA for the CDR3: TGTGCCAGCAGTTCAAGGGCAGGGACCTACGAGCAGTACTTC. Its protein is CASSSRAGTYEQYF.

About this clone: Other DNA variants within this sample encode the same CDR3. The chain combines TRBV5-1 with TRBJ2-3; TRBD2 matches at 7 bases. The CDR3 length is 14 residues. The J segment lost 1 base and the V segment lost 4 bases, leaving 3 bases of the junction unmatched. Germline assignment: CDR1 SGHRS and CDR2 YFSETQ. The CDR3 DNA reads TGCGCCAGCAGCCCCCTAGCGGGCACAGATACGCAGTATTTT. Its translation is CASSPLAGTDTQYF. The complete variable domain, with remaining parts taken from reference TRBV5-1 and TRBJ2-3, reads KAGVTQTPRYLIKTRGQQVTLSCSPISGHRSVSWYQQTPGQGLQFLFEYFSETQRNKGNFPGRFSGRQFSNSRSEMNVSTLELGDSALYLCASSPLAGTDTQYFGPGTRLTVL.

The rearrangement links TRBV27 to TRBJ2-7, with D perhaps assigned TRBD1 or TRBD2 (5 bases each). The CDR3 spans 15 residues. Trimming cost V 7 bases and J 3 bases, with 19 bases left between them. CDR1 and CDR2 from the germline V gene are MNHEY and SMNVEV (reference sequence). CDR3 loop: CASKWTGTLLYEQYF. Here the CDR3 DNA reads TGTGCCAGCAAGTGGACCGGGACGTTACTCTACGAGCAGTACTTC.

The chain has TRBV5-1 and TRBJ2-3, with TRBD1 identical over 9 bases. V was pared by 2 bases and J by 4 bases, with 5 bases of the junction left unmatched. Germline CDR1 SGHRS, CDR2 YFSETQ. The CDR3 covers 15 residues. CDR3 nucleotides: TGCGCCAGCAGCTTCCGGGACAGGGTCGCAGATACGCAGTATTTT. This gives the protein CASSFRDRVADTQYF.